The sequence of this TCR beta chain was determined in a study of blood T cell repertoires in COVID-19. Study details: The samples span acute and convalescent COVID-19 from the United States, Italy and Spain. Sources were T cells, B-cell-depleted T cells, or PBMCs; the material itself was cDNA or gDNA.

As originally analysed: The assay estimated nucleated cells by amplifying reference gene primers. Sequencing used immunoSEQ multiplex PCR; TCRdb keeps in-frame clones, though not all of them. V and J calls and clone size are given by that table; D and trimming were obtained from the DNA. The top ten hold over 15% of the sample, which has over 150,000 clones, roughly 88% seen once. Trimming left V 3 bases short and J 9 bases short, with 10 bases between. The CDR3 is 12 residues long. Seattle researchers signed up patients amid active infection and tracked them longitudinally. Sequencing was done on a sample of peripheral blood. This sequence originates from a man aged 50-60 years with COVID-19, enrolled during active disease. The J gene is TRBJ2-3, the V gene TRBV12-3 or TRBV12-4; D is unresolved. DNA of the CDR3: TGTGCCAGCAGTTTGACGACTCAGACGCAGTATTTT. Protein product: CASSLTTQTQYF.